This T cell receptor (beta chain) was captured by sequencing in a study of spatial heterogeneity in lung cancer. At least ten counts were recorded for this clonotype. Antigen: not known. Since the library was made to target alpha chains, this beta chain is a stray read and its abundance is not meaningful. Time point specified: sample taken at primary tumor resection. Extraction of whole RNA from tumor, nontumor lung or frozen PBMC preceded unsorted sequencing. The germline gives CDR1 MNHEY, CDR2 SMNVEV (reference sequence). The CDR3 totals 14 residues. The V and J ends lost 5 bases and 4 bases, in that order; junction bases with no gene match: 7. MiXCR, applied by TCRdb to the 5' RACE reads, yields one record per CDR3 protein. Among a few thousand distinct CDR3 sequences, about a quarter were seen once, and the ten largest hold approximately 13%. Overall study findings and caveats: Expanded intratumoral alpha and beta TCR counts tracked tumor mutation counts.

Sample: lung tumor tissue, taken at surgery. The chain recombines TRBV27 with TRBJ1-2; 7 positions agree with TRBD1. The sequence came from a male donor with early-stage non-small cell lung cancer. The CDR3 sequence is CASSLRQGVYGYTF. CDR3 DNA sequence: TGTGCCAGCAGTCTCCGGCAGGGGGTCTATGGCTACACCTTC.